The T cell receptor (beta chain) described here comes from a study of T cell responses to AZD1222 COVID-19 vaccine. Study conclusions and caveats: AZD1222 recipients seropositive at baseline numbered only six. The sample set comprised mostly white British donors with more females, and clonal diversity was possibly underestimated. Unmutated regions of variants are reportedly targeted by nearly half of spike-specific TCRs.

Concerning this clone: Antigen: not known.

Germline values: CDR1 SGHDN, CDR2 FVKESK. This CDR3 comprises 17 residues. J gave up 2 bases and V 2 bases, and 12 bases lay outside the gene matches. Repertoires were generated with immunoSEQ multiplex PCR, while TCRdb's copy carries only in-frame clones and drops some. In the table there are more than 140,000 clones, 88% of which are singletons. V and J are TRBV14 and TRBJ2-7, with 7 bases aligning to TRBD1. The clonotype originates from an adult in good health. Specimen: peripheral blood, collected on day 0 of MenACWY control vaccination. CDR3 residues: CASSQSLLRDRPYEQYF. The CDR3 DNA sequence: TGTGCCAGCAGCCAATCTCTCCTCAGGGACAGACCCTACGAGCAGTACTTC.